This record covers a single T cell receptor beta chain. Its specificity is unknown. The germline gives CDR1 MDHEN, CDR2 SYDVKM. V lost 2 bases, J lost 5 bases, and 10 bases lay in between. The CDR3 has 13 amino acids. This sample is part of a study of cytomegalovirus exposure and HLA in healthy donors. Study results and limitations: Researchers reported that a few CMV-associated chains were confirmed in vitro as CMV antigen-specific.

60 Vbeta and 13 Jbeta primers were used in PCR. The method was immunoSEQ multiplex PCR; TCRdb's version includes in-frame clones alone and lacks a portion of them. The repertoire has about 67,000 clones, 80% to 90% of them found once; the top ten carry roughly an eighth. The receptor comes from a woman aged 25 to 39 in good health and CMV-seropositive. This chain joins TRBV28 and TRBJ2-7, with D maybe TRBD1 (5 bases). The specimen was PBMCs. The DNA for the CDR3 is TGTGCCAGCAGTTTAACAGGTCAGGACGAGCAGTACTTC. This encodes CASSLTGQDEQYF.